These T cell receptor beta chains were read from a single sample in a study of cytomegalovirus exposure and HLA in healthy donors. Measured with immunoSEQ multiplex PCR; TCRdb has only the in-frame clones, and not every one. This specimen shows tens of thousands of clones; the ten leading clones hold approximately 1.5%. The sequenced material came from PBMCs. The receptors stem from a woman aged 60 to 75 in good health and CMV-seronegative. Both conserved end residues are part of each CDR3. The D gene is left open where the match is weak.

cdr3_length j_call v_call d_call cdr3_nt cdr3_aa
16 TRBJ2-1 TRBV4-1 NA TGCGCCAGCAGCCAACTCGACTTGATGACCTACAATGAGCAGTTCTTC CASSQLDLMTYNEQFF
16 TRBJ2-5 TRBV27 NA TGTGCCAGCAGTTCGAGCGGGTTCAGGGGGTTAGAGACCCAGTACTTC CASSSSGFRGLETQYF
13 TRBJ2-1 TRBV7-3 TRBD1 TGTGCCAGCAGCCCCGGGACAGCCAATGAGCAGTTCTTC CASSPGTANEQFF
16 TRBJ2-1 TRBV11-3 NA TGTGCCAGCAGCTTATTGGCGGGTCCCTCCTACAATGAGCAGTTCTTC CASSLLAGPSYNEQFF
14 TRBJ2-7 TRBV11-3 TRBD2 TGTGCCAGCAGCGGGTCTAGCGGGAGTCACGAGCAGTACTTC CASSGSSGSHEQYF
13 TRBJ2-1 TRBV29-1 NA TGCAGCGCCCGGGGGGCAAGCACCAATGAGCAGTTCTTC CSARGASTNEQFF
13 TRBJ1-5 TRBV6-6 NA TGTGCCTGCCAACGACAGGCGAATCAGCCCCAGCATTTT CACQRQANQPQHF
16 TRBJ1-1 TRBV7-2 NA TGTGCCAGCAGCTTAGCGTGGAAGGGGCGTGGCACTGAAGCTTTCTTT CASSLAWKGRGTEAFF
14 TRBJ2-7 TRBV19 NA TGTGCCAGTAGTATGGGCGGGATTACCTACGAGCAGTACTTC CASSMGGITYEQYF
15 TRBJ2-2 TRBV6-5 TRBD1 TGTGCCAGCAGTCGCGACAGGGCGAACACCGGGGAGCTGTTTTTT CASSRDRANTGELFF
13 TRBJ2-7 TRBV7-6 TRBD1 TGTGCCAGCAGCGCGCGACAGGGGCGCGAGCAGTACTTC CASSARQGREQYF